This TCR beta chain is from a study of cytomegalovirus exposure and HLA in healthy donors. Study-level information: Prior work identified 117 million unique TCR beta sequences in roughly 180 million T cells.

The CDR3 spans 12 residues. Trimming removed 5 bases at V and 2 bases at J, with 7 bases between. Per the germline V gene, CDR1 is SGHDT and CDR2 is YYEEEE. The PCR contained 60 Vbeta and 13 Jbeta primers. Per the study methods: Roughly 11 million shared chains were among approximately 80 million unique TCR beta chains counted in a later analysis. Generated by immunoSEQ multiplex PCR, the TCRdb table keeps only in-frame clones and is missing some. The D gene and trimming were derived from the DNA, and the V and J assignments and clone size from that table. This table has 100,000 to 150,000 clones, roughly 79% appearing once. Of note for this clone: Its antigen is currently unknown.

General observations from the study: Reportedly, a later analysis found an Asian-associated ancestry cluster had fewer N-insertions than the approximately 700-donor mean. Later on, a genetic analysis was performed. It linked a missense variant in DCLRE1C with V- and J-gene trimming of TCR beta.

This clonotype was sampled from a boy between 2 and 10 years old in good health and CMV-seronegative. The sample was PBMCs. The V gene is TRBV5-6, the J gene TRBJ1-2; no reliable D call. CDR3 amino acids: CASSTQNYGYTF. The CDR3 DNA is TGTGCCAGCAGTACGCAGAACTATGGCTACACCTTC.